This TCR beta chain was identified in a study of blood T cells in healthy people across ages (dated by TCRdb to the mid-2010s). Concerning the study at large: Template switching captured roughly one uniquely barcoded TCR beta cDNA molecule per two T cells in model experiments. The study measured age-related changes in TCR beta repertoire diversity using deep sequencing normalized with unique cDNA molecular identifiers. The donors were split into four age groups: young (average around 17 years), middle-aged (about 40), aged (62) and long-lived (about 82). To avoid experimental bias, donors of different ages were spread randomly across the sequencing lanes. The study analyzed two additional independent replicas of 1 million unique cDNA reads from the same blood draw for two donors, one aged 18 to 30 and one aged 80 or older. The paper's findings and limits, for the study overall: Conclusive comparison of naive and antigen-experienced compartments was prevented by the profiling of bulk unsorted PBMCs. The percentage of naive T cells measured by flow cytometry correlated strongly with observed TCR beta diversity. Estimates of total diversity based on one million sequenced T cells were considered lower bounds and underestimates. The long-lived group showed more naive CD4+ T cells, fewer expanded clones and increased TCR diversity than the aged group, suggesting age selection. Because donor CMV infection status was unknown, age-related changes in expanded clonotypes were potentially confounded. As age increased, observed TCR beta diversity per million T cells dropped in a roughly linear way, and a significant reduction was already evident by age roughly 36.

To note about this clonotype: Its cognate antigen has yet to be identified. Base quality data are lacking; no much larger clone is found one base away.

The 35 to 40 donors, aged roughly 6 to 100 years, were systemically healthy Caucasian individuals from Russia. Ten milliliters of peripheral blood were drawn from each donor into EDTA-treated Vacutainer tubes. PBMCs were isolated by Ficoll-Paque density-gradient centrifugation, with at least 7 million obtained per sample. Total RNA was extracted from PBMCs with Trizol reagent, with at least 5 micrograms obtained per sample. For every donor, flow cytometry on a PBMC aliquot measured the percentage of naive CD45RAhigh/CD27high T cells. Libraries were constructed by 5' RACE. Sequencing instrument: Illumina HiSeq 2500. A second PCR of roughly 7 to 11 cycles was performed with a sample-barcoded 5' primer and a J-beta primer mix. Each TCR beta cDNA molecule received a unique molecular identifier from a template-switch 5' adaptor carrying 12 random nucleotides. Each sample yielded at least 3 million CDR3-containing paired-end reads. The Mint cDNA synthesis kit, primed by a TRBC-specific oligonucleotide, was used to synthesize first-strand cDNA from all RNA. All cDNA was treated with uracil-DNA glycosylase and then went through a first 18-cycle PCR with the universal primers M1SS and BC2_uni_R. In the authors' own workflow: Normalization of each sample was performed by random selection of 1 million high-quality reads, each carrying a distinct molecular identifier. Reads sharing molecular identifiers were discarded rather than binned into consensus sequences. MiTCR, run with a Q25 quality threshold and the strictest error-elimination algorithm, handled CDR3 identification, clonotype clustering and error correction. A nonparametric unseen species model using Euler transformation provided a lower-bound estimate of total TCR beta diversity. TCRdb redid the processing of the public reads, applying fastp at Q25 and MiXCR, and retained in-frame beta chains. One record per CDR3 amino acid sequence lists the most common genes and DNA. It is TCRdb's table, rather than the study itself, that gives the V and J calls and clone size. A total of around 1,000,000 distinct CDR3 sequences appear in this sample, around two fifths of them only once. The top ten clonotypes cover over 10% of the sample.

From the germline V gene (reference sequence), CDR1 is MNHEY and CDR2 is SMNVEV. A distance of 14 bases separates the germline ends of V and J, which lose 6 bases and 2 bases respectively. The CDR3 spans 14 residues, from the cysteine through the phenylalanine. Left in the record is the CDR3 DNA by itself, 42 bases read in frame from the first base. Sequencing was carried out using blood. This TCR was recovered from a man younger than 35 in good health. Recombination linked TRBV27 to TRBJ2-7; the D segment cannot be called with confidence. CDR3 reads: CASSPRRLPYEQYF. The nucleotide sequence reads as follows: TGTGCCAGCAGCCCTAGGCGACTCCCCTACGAGCAGTACTTC.